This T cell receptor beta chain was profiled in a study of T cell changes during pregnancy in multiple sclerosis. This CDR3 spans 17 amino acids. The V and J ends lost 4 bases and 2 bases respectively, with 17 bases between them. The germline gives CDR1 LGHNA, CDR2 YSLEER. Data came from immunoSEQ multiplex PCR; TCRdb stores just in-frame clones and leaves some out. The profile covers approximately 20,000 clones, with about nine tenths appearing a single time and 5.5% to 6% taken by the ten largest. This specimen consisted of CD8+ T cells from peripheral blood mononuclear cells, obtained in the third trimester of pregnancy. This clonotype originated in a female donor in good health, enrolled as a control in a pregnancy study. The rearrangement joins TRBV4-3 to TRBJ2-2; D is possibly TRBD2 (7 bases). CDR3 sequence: CASSPEGGDFNTGELFF. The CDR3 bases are TGCGCCAGCAGCCCCGAGGGGGGGGACTTTAACACCGGGGAGCTGTTTTTT.